The 10 T cell receptor beta chains below come from one sample, sequenced in a study of blood T cell repertoires in COVID-19. Repertoires were generated with immunoSEQ multiplex PCR, while TCRdb's copy carries only in-frame clones and drops some. In the table there are 200,000 to 300,000 clones, 88% of which are singletons. The sequencing sample was made of peripheral blood. The receptor set was obtained from a middle-aged woman who had recovered from COVID-19.

This rearrangement joins TRBV19 to TRBJ1-1, with D perhaps TRBD1 (5 bases). Trimming took 9 bases from V and 4 from J, leaving 12 bases between them. CDR3 length: 12 residues. The germline V gene encodes CDR1 LNHDA and CDR2 SQIVND (reference sequence). CDR3 sequence: CASRIGATEAFF. In nucleotides, the CDR3 is TGTGCCAGCCGAATTGGGGCCACTGAAGCTTTCTTT.

This chain links TRBV18 with TRBJ2-1; TRBD2 aligns across 13 bases. This CDR3 has 18 amino acids. With 3 bases clipped from V and 9 bases from J, the junction kept 14 bases outside the gene matches. Germline V CDR1 and CDR2: KGHSH, LQKENI. The CDR3 reads CASSPNGTSGIPTIEQFF. The CDR3 coding sequence is TGTGCCAGCTCACCTAACGGGACTAGCGGGATTCCTACAATTGAGCAGTTCTTC. Full variable domain (missing parts from reference TRBV18 and TRBJ2-1): NAGVMQNPRHLVRRRGQEARLRCSPMKGHSHVYWYRQLPEEGLKFMVYLQKENIIDESGMPKERFSAEFPKEGPSILRIQQVVRGDSAAYFCASSPNGTSGIPTIEQFFGPGTRLTVL.

The V gene is TRBV5-1, the J gene TRBJ2-7; D gene unclear. This CDR3 comprises 14 residues. V gave up 6 bases and J gave up 2 bases, with 15 bases separating them. CDR1 and CDR2 (germline): SGHRS, YFSETQ. The CDR3 DNA sequence: TGCGCCAGCACCCCGGCAGGCCCGCCCTACGAGCAGTACTTC. It yields the protein CASTPAGPPYEQYF.

Worth noting for this clone: This sample also contains other DNA sequences that code for the same CDR3. This sequence joins TRBV24-1 and TRBJ2-3, with TRBD2 matching over 10 bases. The CDR3 contains 16 residues. The germline V gene encodes CDR1 KGHDR and CDR2 SFDVKD. The trim removed 4 bases at V and 0 bases at J, leaving 3 bases unmatched. CDR3 coding DNA: TGTGCCACCAGTGACCCGACTAGCGGGAGCACAGATACGCAGTATTTT. Translated: CATSDPTSGSTDTQYF.

The rearrangement links TRBV12-3 or TRBV12-4 to TRBJ1-2, with D perhaps TRBD1 (5 bases). The V end was cut by 5 bases, the J end by 4 bases, with 11 bases between. The CDR3 runs to 13 residues. The CDR3 here is CASSPWGPYGYTF. CDR3 nucleotide sequence: TGTGCCAGCAGTCCCTGGGGCCCCTATGGCTACACCTTC.

The rearrangement joins TRBV11-2 to TRBJ2-1; maybe TRBD2 (5 bases). Trimming took off 5 bases at V and 6 bases at J, with 11 bases between the two ends. This CDR3 has 13 residues. From germline, CDR1 is SGHAT and CDR2 FQNNGV. Here the CDR3 DNA reads TGTGCCAGCAGCCGGTCCCGGGGCAATGAGCAGTTCTTC. Its protein product is CASSRSRGNEQFF.

The chain employs TRBV7-9 and TRBJ2-1; the match to TRBD2 covers 13 bases. The CDR3 sequence is 14 residues long. V lost 11 bases to trimming and J lost 4 bases; unmatched junction nucleotides: 5. Germline CDR1 SEHNR, CDR2 FQNEAQ (reference sequence). CDR3 DNA sequence: TGTGCCCCGGGGACTAGCGGGGCTTACAATGAGCAGTTCTTC. Protein sequence: CAPGTSGAYNEQFF.

The chain couples TRBV7-6 to TRBJ1-1; 7 positions agree with TRBD1. Germline CDR1 is SGHVS and CDR2 is FNYEAQ. This CDR3 has 14 residues. Trimming cost V 5 bases and J 2 bases; bases outside gene matches: 5. Here the CDR3 DNA reads TGTGCCAGCAGCCCGTGGACAGGCAACACTGAAGCTTTCTTT. Protein sequence: CASSPWTGNTEAFF.

The chain combines TRBV19 with TRBJ1-3; TRBD1 is a possible D gene (5 bases). The V gene's germline CDR1 is LNHDA and CDR2 SQIVND (reference sequence). V lost 8 bases to trimming and J lost 0 bases, with 8 bases between them. The CDR3 is 13 amino acids. The CDR3 DNA sequence: TGTGCCAGTTCGGGGGGCTCTGGAAACACCATATATTTT. Amino acid sequence: CASSGGSGNTIYF.

The chain recombines TRBV29-1 with TRBJ1-1; D gene unclear. Trimming removed 4 bases from V and 1 base from J, with 4 bases in between. CDR3 size: 11 residues. The germline V gene encodes CDR1 SQVTM and CDR2 ANQGSEA. CDR3 sequence reads: CSVVRNTEAFF. DNA of the CDR3: TGCAGCGTTGTCCGGAACACTGAAGCTTTCTTT. Combining the CDR3 with reference TRBV29-1 and TRBJ1-1 gives the whole variable domain SAVISQKPSRDICQRGTSLTIQCQVDSQVTMMFWYRQQPGQSLTLIATANQGSEATYESGFVIDKFPISRPNLTFSTLTVSNMSPEDSSIYLCSVVRNTEAFFGQGTRLTVV.